A selection of T cell receptor beta chains follows, all from one sample in a study of tumor-infiltrating lymphocytes in primary liver carcinoma. Each CDR3 protein is one row after TCRdb ran MiXCR on the multiplex PCR reads. The data contain about 320,000 distinct CDR3 sequences, approximately 54% of them singletons. Specimen: peripheral blood. The source of these receptors is a woman aged 25 to 39 with primary liver carcinoma and hepatitis B virus infection. CDR3s include the opening cysteine and the closing phenylalanine or tryptophan. A D gene is named only where the DNA matches it firmly. Expanded clones are given a class, and other clones once, few, many or no size at all.

V	size	J	D	CDR3	DNA
TRBV5-1	-	TRBJ2-7	TRBD2	CASNAGGNYEQYF	TGCGCCAGCAACGCGGGGGGCAACTACGAGCAGTACTTC
TRBV7-9	-	TRBJ2-1	TRBD1	CASIHRTGWINEQFF	TGTGCCAGCATCCATAGGACAGGGTGGATCAATGAGCAGTTCTTC
TRBV12-3/TRBV12-4	-	TRBJ1-5	TRBD1	CASSLEDRTSQPQHF	TGTGCCAGCAGCTTGGAGGACAGGACCAGTCAGCCCCAGCATTTT
TRBV29-1	-	TRBJ1-2	-	CSVIKRARGVPGYTF	TGCAGCGTTATCAAACGGGCAAGGGGGGTCCCAGGCTACACCTTC
TRBV12-3/TRBV12-4	-	TRBJ1-2	-	CASSISGGGYTF	TGTGCCAGCAGTATTTCTGGAGGTGGCTACACCTTC
TRBV6-6	-	TRBJ1-1	-	CASKLDRNTEAFF	TGTGCCAGCAAACTCGATCGGAACACTGAAGCTTTCTTT
TRBV5-1	-	TRBJ2-5	-	CASSDSFGPAETQYF	TGCGCCAGCAGCGATAGCTTCGGGCCCGCGGAGACCCAGTACTTC
TRBV29-1	-	TRBJ1-2	-	CIAAPQGRFGYTF	TGCATCGCGGCTCCGCAGGGGCGGTTTGGCTACACCTTC
TRBV14	-	TRBJ1-5	-	CASSQGGRGNQPQHF	TGTGCCAGCAGCCAAGGTGGAAGGGGCAATCAGCCCCAGCATTTT
TRBV14	many	TRBJ2-7	-	CASSQRGYEQYF	TGTGCCAGCAGCCAGCGGGGTTACGAGCAGTACTTC
TRBV29-1	many	TRBJ2-5	TRBD1	CSVKTGGETTPYF	TGCAGCGTTAAGACAGGGGGTGAGACCACCCCGTACTTC
TRBV11-2	-	TRBJ2-7	TRBD1	CASSSGQVSNEQYF	TGTGCCAGCAGCTCAGGACAGGTATCCAACGAGCAGTACTTC
TRBV5-6	few	TRBJ2-5	TRBD2	CASSSFSAGGPKTQYF	TGTGCCAGCAGCTCCTTCTCCGCGGGAGGGCCGAAGACCCAGTACTTC
TRBV30	-	TRBJ1-2	-	CAWSVRVSAGYTF	TGTGCCTGGAGTGTGAGGGTATCAGCTGGCTACACCTTC
TRBV5-4	few	TRBJ2-7	-	CASSLEVSEQYF	TGTGCCAGCAGCTTGGAGGTCAGCGAGCAGTACTTC
TRBV29-1	-	TRBJ2-7	-	CSVATDSSYEHYF	TGCAGCGTTGCGACTGATAGCTCCTACGAGCACTACTTT
TRBV10-3	-	TRBJ2-7	TRBD2	CAISEGLSGTSYEQYF	TGTGCCATCAGTGAGGGGCTTAGCGGGACCTCCTACGAGCAGTACTTC
TRBV29-1	many	TRBJ2-6	-	CSVEDNNSGANVLTF	TGCAGCGTTGAAGATAACAACTCTGGGGCCAACGTCCTGACTTTC
TRBV7-9	-	TRBJ2-5	-	CASRLSGGEETQYF	TGTGCCAGCAGACTCAGTGGGGGCGAAGAGACCCAGTACTTC
TRBV6-6	-	TRBJ2-1	TRBD1	CASSSGTGVFIEQFF	TGTGCCAGCAGCTCCGGGACAGGGGTATTTATTGAGCAGTTCTTC
TRBV4-1	few	TRBJ2-5	TRBD1	CASSRRTGAKTQYF	TGCGCCAGCAGCCGGCGGACAGGGGCCAAGACCCAGTACTTC
TRBV30	many	TRBJ1-2	-	CAWTSGFGYTF	TGTGCCTGGACCTCGGGTTTCGGCTACACCTTC
TRBV6-5	-	TRBJ1-6	-	CASRKQGANNSPLHF	TGTGCCAGCAGGAAACAGGGAGCGAATAATTCGCCCCTCCACTTT
TRBV11-2	-	TRBJ2-7	TRBD2	CVSSPHNVAGDSEQYF	TGTGTCAGCAGCCCCCACAACGTAGCGGGAGATAGCGAGCAATACTTC